The 29 T cell receptor beta chains in this list originate from one sample, sequenced in a study of blood T cell repertoires in COVID-19. Sequencing used immunoSEQ multiplex PCR; TCRdb keeps in-frame clones, though not all of them. In the table there are approximately 170,000 clones, about 82% of which are singletons. The sample was peripheral blood. Every receptor here comes from a woman of 80 years or more with COVID-19, enrolled during active disease.

The genes are TRBV7-9 and TRBJ1-2; maybe TRBD1 (5 bases). V shed 5 bases and J shed 8 bases, with 18 bases lying between them. CDR1 and CDR2 (germline): SEHNR, FQNEAQ (reference sequence). CDR3 length: 14 residues. The DNA for the CDR3 is TGTGCCAGCAGCCGATCCCCAGGGTCTCGCGGCTACACCTTC. Translated, it gives CASSRSPGSRGYTF. Complete variable domain (other parts from reference TRBV7-9 and TRBJ1-2): DTGVSQNPRHKITKRGQNVTFRCDPISEHNRLYWYRQTLGQGPEFLTYFQNEAQLEKSRLLSDRFSAERPKGSFSTLEIQRTEQGDSAMYLCASSRSPGSRGYTFGSGTRLTVV.

This clone was recorded a few times. The chain joins TRBV5-4 to TRBJ2-3, with D possibly matching TRBD1 (5 bases). In germline, CDR1 is SGHNT, CDR2 YYREEE (reference sequence). The V end was cut by 0 bases, the J end by 1 base, with 9 bases between. The CDR3 has 15 residues. As DNA, the CDR3 is TGTGCCAGCAGCTTGGTTGGGGCAGGCACAGATACGCAGTATTTT. This translates into CASSLVGAGTDTQYF.

The chain's CDR3 is CASSLENTEAFF. The CDR3 DNA reads as TGTGCCAGCAGCCTAGAGAACACTGAAGCTTTCTTT. The chain has TRBV2 and TRBJ1-1; no definite D call. The CDR3 sequence is 12 residues long. Trimming pared 6 bases from V and 1 base from J, leaving 6 bases between. The germline CDR1 and CDR2 sequences are SNHLY and FYNNEI.

The rearrangement uses TRBV5-4 and TRBJ2-3; 14 nucleotides align to TRBD2. CDR1 is SGHNT, CDR2 YYREEE, per germline (reference sequence). Losses at the gene ends were 4 bases for V and 2 bases for J; bases not matched to a gene: 6. CDR3 size: 17 residues. CDR3: CASSTGLAGGHTDTQYF. The CDR3 DNA reads TGTGCCAGCAGCACAGGACTAGCGGGAGGACACACAGATACGCAGTATTTT.

This rearrangement joins TRBV13 to TRBJ1-6, with D possibly matching TRBD1 (5 bases). CDR1 is PRHDT, CDR2 FYEKMQ, per germline (reference sequence). CDR3 length equals 12 residues. Trimming took off 5 bases at V and 14 bases at J, with 13 bases between the two ends. The CDR3 reads CASSPRGVTLHF. The CDR3 bases are TGTGCCAGCAGCCCCCGGGGGGTCACCCTCCACTTT.

This chain connects TRBV27 to TRBJ1-2, with 7 bases aligning to TRBD1. The ends lost 2 bases at V and 3 bases at J; junction bases unmatched: 0. The CDR3 has 13 amino acids. Germline lookup yields CDR1 MNHEY and CDR2 SMNVEV (reference sequence). As DNA, the CDR3 is TGTGCCAGCAGTTTAGACAGGGACTATGGCTACACCTTC. Translation: CASSLDRDYGYTF.

This clone has only a few counts. The rearrangement joins TRBV19 to TRBJ1-3; D gene ambiguous. In germline, CDR1 is LNHDA, CDR2 SQIVND (reference sequence). The CDR3 length is 17 residues. V was cut by 6 bases and J by 0 bases, with 18 bases left in between. The DNA for the CDR3 is TGTGCCAGTAGAGGACTACAGACGTCTAGCTCTGGAAACACCATATATTTT. Protein product: CASRGLQTSSSGNTIYF.

CDR3 nucleotide sequence: TGTGCCATCCCCCGGGCCCTGGGAGGGAATCAGCCCCAGCATTTT. It specifies CAIPRALGGNQPQHF. V and J are TRBV9 and TRBJ1-5; D unresolved. CDR1 and CDR2 from the germline V gene are SGDLS and YYNGEE. V was trimmed by 9 bases and J by 4 bases, leaving 20 bases between them. The CDR3 is 15 residues long.

The chain employs TRBV5-6 and TRBJ1-3; D is perhaps TRBD1 (6 bases). V shed 1 base and J shed 0 bases, with 11 bases lying between them. The CDR3 covers 16 residues. Germline-derived CDR1 and CDR2 are SGHDT and YYEEEE. For the CDR3, the DNA is TGTGCCAGCAGCTTGTTGTGGGACAACTCTGGAAACACCATATATTTT. Translation gives CASSLLWDNSGNTIYF.

The chain recombines TRBV9 with TRBJ2-2; 14 bases line up with TRBD2. This CDR3 has 19 residues. Germline V gives CDR1 SGDLS, CDR2 YYNGEE. V shed 3 bases and J 4 bases; nucleotides not matched to a gene: 11. In DNA form, the CDR3 reads TGTGCCAGCAGCGCCCGACTAGCGGGAGGGCTAAGGGGCACCGGGGAGCTGTTTTTT. Its translation is CASSARLAGGLRGTGELFF.

This clone occurred a few times. The gene calls are TRBV4-1 and TRBJ2-1; D is ambiguous. Germline V CDR1 and CDR2: MGHRA, YSYEKL. V was pared by 0 bases and J by 2 bases, with 11 bases between. The CDR3 has 16 residues. The DNA for the CDR3 is TGCGCCAGCAGCCAAGATCAACGGCGGACCTACAATGAGCAGTTCTTC. It specifies CASSQDQRRTYNEQFF.

For the CDR3, the DNA is TGTGCCAGCACTCTACAGCCGGAGGATGGCTACACCTTC. This sequence encodes CASTLQPEDGYTF. This chain joins TRBV5-6 and TRBJ1-2; D remains ambiguous. Per the germline V gene, CDR1 is SGHDT and CDR2 is YYEEEE. This CDR3 is built from 13 residues. With 6 bases removed from V and 6 bases from J, the gap between germline ends came to 15 bases.

V and J are TRBV7-2 and TRBJ2-1; 7 bases agree with TRBD2. The CDR3 is made up of 13 amino acids. Looked up from germline, CDR1 is SGHTA and CDR2 is FQGNSA. V shed 5 bases, J shed 8 bases, and the junction held 6 bases outside the gene matches. CDR3 sequence: CASSPQRGYEQFF. In nucleotides, the CDR3 is TGTGCCAGCAGCCCCCAGCGGGGCTATGAGCAGTTCTTC.

CDR3 nucleotide sequence: TGTGCCAGCAGCCAAGTCAGCGGTTCCGCGTTCTACGAGCAGTACTTC. Its protein product is CASSQVSGSAFYEQYF. The chain carries TRBV3-1 (or the pseudogene TRBV3-2) and TRBJ2-7; TRBD2 might be the D (5 bases). Trimming took off 1 base at V and 3 bases at J, with 16 bases between the two ends. Per the germline V gene, CDR1 is LGHDT and CDR2 is YNNKEL (reference sequence). The CDR3 is 16 amino acids.

This rearrangement joins TRBV7-3 to TRBJ1-3, with D unresolved. V was clipped by 2 bases and J by 2 bases, with 10 bases between them. The germline V gene has CDR1 SGHTA and CDR2 FQGTGA. The CDR3 extends over 15 amino acids. The CDR3 coding sequence is TGTGCCAGCAGCTTACGCAGTTCCCCTGGAAACACCATATATTTT. Protein product: CASSLRSSPGNTIYF.

The chain couples TRBV5-5 to TRBJ1-5; 8 bases are shared with TRBD1. V gave up 0 bases and J gave up 2 bases; unmatched junction bases: 1. The CDR3 runs 15 residues. The germline gives CDR1 SGHKS, CDR2 YYEKEE (reference sequence). The CDR3 spells CASSLDRGGNQPQHF. DNA of the CDR3: TGTGCCAGCAGCTTGGACAGGGGGGGCAATCAGCCCCAGCATTTT.

The CDR3 here is CASSLAPSYGYTF. For the CDR3, the DNA is TGTGCCAGCAGTTTAGCGCCCAGCTATGGCTACACCTTC. V is TRBV12-3 or TRBV12-4 and J is TRBJ1-2; D is undetermined. This CDR3 is 13 amino acids long. V was cut by 0 bases and J by 4 bases, with 6 bases left in between.

This clone was detected only once. The CDR3 coding sequence is TGCGCCAGCAGCTTGGGGACAGGGTTCAATCAGCCCCAGCATTTT. Translated, it gives CASSLGTGFNQPQHF. The chain has TRBV5-1 and TRBJ1-5; 8 nucleotides agree with TRBD1. The germline gives CDR1 SGHRS, CDR2 YFSETQ. The CDR3 totals 15 residues. V shed 0 bases and J 3 bases; nucleotides not matched to a gene: 2.

The rearrangement joins TRBV19 to TRBJ1-4; weak D call: TRBD1 (6 bases). V lost 6 bases and J lost 4, with 15 bases in between. The V gene's germline CDR1 is LNHDA and CDR2 SQIVND (reference sequence). The CDR3 sequence is 15 residues long. The CDR3 bases are TGTGCCAGTAGATCCTCCGGGACATATAATGAAAAACTGTTTTTT. This encodes CASRSSGTYNEKLFF.

The chain combines TRBV7-9 with TRBJ1-2; D unclear. From germline, CDR1 is SEHNR and CDR2 FQNEAQ (reference sequence). V was shortened by 1 base and J by 6 bases, with 6 bases between the two germline ends. The CDR3 length is 12 residues. Here the CDR3 reads CASSLGYDGYTF. DNA of the CDR3: TGTGCCAGCAGCTTAGGTTATGATGGCTACACCTTC. Using reference TRBV7-9 and TRBJ1-2 for the parts outside the CDR3, the full variable domain is DTGVSQNPRHKITKRGQNVTFRCDPISEHNRLYWYRQTLGQGPEFLTYFQNEAQLEKSRLLSDRFSAERPKGSFSTLEIQRTEQGDSAMYLCASSLGYDGYTFGSGTRLTVV.

The gene calls are TRBV5-1 and TRBJ2-3, with unresolved D. V dropped 4 bases and J dropped 0 bases, with 9 bases sitting between them. Germline-derived CDR1 and CDR2 are SGHRS and YFSETQ. This CDR3 contains 14 residues. The CDR3 DNA reads TGCGCCAGCAGCCGATCCACTAGCACAGATACGCAGTATTTT. It yields the protein CASSRSTSTDTQYF. The full variable domain, its missing parts supplied by reference TRBV5-1 and TRBJ2-3, is KAGVTQTPRYLIKTRGQQVTLSCSPISGHRSVSWYQQTPGQGLQFLFEYFSETQRNKGNFPGRFSGRQFSNSRSEMNVSTLELGDSALYLCASSRSTSTDTQYFGPGTRLTVL.

The V gene is TRBV1, the J gene TRBJ2-1; the listed D gene, TRBD2, was not tested against the DNA. TRBV1 is labeled a pseudogene. This CDR3 is 19 amino acids long. The CDR3 DNA is TGCACCAGCAGCCAAGAACCCTGTCCCCCCAGCGGGAGGGCCACTGAGCAGTTCTTC. Its protein is CTSSQEPCPPSGRATEQFF.

This clone was observed a few times. The genes are TRBV7-8 and TRBJ2-1; 10 nucleotides align to TRBD2. The CDR3 is 17 amino acids. CDR1 is SGHVS, CDR2 FQNEAQ, per germline. V trimming: 5 bases; J trimming: 3 bases; junction bases outside the gene matches: 10. CDR3 residues: CASSTEPWTSGYNEQFF. Written as DNA, the CDR3 is TGTGCCAGCAGCACAGAACCCTGGACTAGCGGCTACAATGAGCAGTTCTTC.

J is TRBJ2-7 and V is TRBV12-3 or TRBV12-4; a possible D gene is TRBD2 (6 bases). This CDR3 spans 11 amino acids. Trimming took off 6 bases at V and 6 bases at J, with 9 bases between the two ends. CDR3 sequence (DNA): TGTGCCAGCAGCGGGAGATTCGAGCAGTACTTC. It translates to CASSGRFEQYF.

The chain recombines TRBV9 with TRBJ2-7, with 13 bases that match TRBD2. The CDR3 is made up of 15 amino acids. Germline V CDR1 and CDR2: SGDLS, YYNGEE. V was clipped by 4 bases and J by 6 bases; unmatched bases: 7. The DNA of the CDR3 is TGTGCCAGCAGCCCTGGACTAGCGGGGGTAGGCGAGCAGTACTTC. The encoded protein is CASSPGLAGVGEQYF.

The chain employs TRBV6-5 and TRBJ1-4, with D unresolved. Trimming left V 11 bases short and J 5 bases short, with 12 bases between. CDR1 MNHEY and CDR2 SVGAGI come from the germline V gene. The CDR3 sequence is 12 residues long. The DNA for the CDR3 is TGTGCCGCCCGCGGCTGGAATGAAAAACTGTTTTTT. Its translation is CAARGWNEKLFF.

V usage is TRBV9 and J usage is TRBJ2-1, with D possibly TRBD2 on 6 matching bases. The CDR3 totals 16 residues. Trimming pared 3 bases from V and 0 bases from J, leaving 13 bases between. Germline values: CDR1 SGDLS, CDR2 YYNGEE. This chain's CDR3 is CASSGDFLSSYNEQFF. In DNA, the CDR3 is TGTGCCAGCAGCGGGGACTTCCTCAGCTCCTACAATGAGCAGTTCTTC.

This clone was found once. This sequence joins TRBV3-1 (or the pseudogene TRBV3-2) and TRBJ1-6; D is uncertain. There are 16 residues in the CDR3. The germline V and J ends were trimmed by 3 bases and 9 bases, with 18 bases remaining between them. CDR1 is LGHDT and CDR2 is YNNKEL in the germline V gene (reference sequence). DNA for the CDR3: TGTGCCAGCAGCCAGCTGGGAACGATAGGGAGTTCACCCCTCCACTTT. As protein: CASSQLGTIGSSPLHF.

The J gene is TRBJ1-3, the V gene TRBV11-2; 7 bases are shared with TRBD1. CDR3 length: 19 amino acids. Looked up from germline, CDR1 is SGHAT and CDR2 is FQNNGV. Germline trimming cut 2 bases from V and 0 bases from J; bases unmatched to any gene: 13. Written as DNA, the CDR3 is TGTGCCAGCAGCTTAAAGGGAGTCTCCGGGACAGACTCTGGAAACACCATATATTTT. It translates to CASSLKGVSGTDSGNTIYF.